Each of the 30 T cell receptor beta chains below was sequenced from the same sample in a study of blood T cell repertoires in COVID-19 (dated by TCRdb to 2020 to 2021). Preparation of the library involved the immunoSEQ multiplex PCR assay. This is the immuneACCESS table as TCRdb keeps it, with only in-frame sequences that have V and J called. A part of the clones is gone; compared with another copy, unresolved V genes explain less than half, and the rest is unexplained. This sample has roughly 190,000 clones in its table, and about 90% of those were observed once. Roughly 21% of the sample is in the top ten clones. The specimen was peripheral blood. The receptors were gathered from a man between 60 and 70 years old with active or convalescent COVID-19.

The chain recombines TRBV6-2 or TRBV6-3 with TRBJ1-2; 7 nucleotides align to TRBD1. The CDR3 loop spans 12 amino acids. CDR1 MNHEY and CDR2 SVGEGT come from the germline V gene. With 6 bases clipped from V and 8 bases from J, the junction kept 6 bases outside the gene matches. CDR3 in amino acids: CASSPTGRGYTF. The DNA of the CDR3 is TGTGCCAGCAGCCCGACAGGGAGGGGCTACACCTTC.

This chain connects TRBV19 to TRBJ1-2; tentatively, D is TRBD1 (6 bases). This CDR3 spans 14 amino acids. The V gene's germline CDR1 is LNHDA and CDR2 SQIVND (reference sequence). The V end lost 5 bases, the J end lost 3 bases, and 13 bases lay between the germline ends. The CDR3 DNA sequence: TGTGCCAGTAGTTTACAGGGTATCGACTATGGCTACACCTTC. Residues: CASSLQGIDYGYTF.

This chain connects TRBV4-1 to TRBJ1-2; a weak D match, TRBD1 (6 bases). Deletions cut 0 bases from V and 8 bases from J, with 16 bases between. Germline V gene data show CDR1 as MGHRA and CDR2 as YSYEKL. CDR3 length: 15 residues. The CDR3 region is CASSQEGSGQRGYTF. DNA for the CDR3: TGCGCCAGCAGCCAAGAAGGGTCGGGACAACGGGGCTACACCTTC.

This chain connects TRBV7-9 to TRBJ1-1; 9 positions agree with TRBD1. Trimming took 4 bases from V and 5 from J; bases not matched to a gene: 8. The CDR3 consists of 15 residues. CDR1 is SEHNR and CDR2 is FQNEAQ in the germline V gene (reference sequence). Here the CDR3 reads CASSYYRGQGTEAFF. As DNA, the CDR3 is TGTGCCAGCAGCTACTACAGGGGGCAGGGGACTGAAGCTTTCTTT. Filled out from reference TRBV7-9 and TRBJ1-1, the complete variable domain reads DTGVSQNPRHKITKRGQNVTFRCDPISEHNRLYWYRQTLGQGPEFLTYFQNEAQLEKSRLLSDRFSAERPKGSFSTLEIQRTEQGDSAMYLCASSYYRGQGTEAFFGQGTRLTVV.

CDR3 bases: TGTGCCAGCAGCATAAGCGGGGCAGATACGCAGTATTTT. This translates into CASSISGADTQYF. The rearrangement uses TRBV9 and TRBJ2-3; 7 nucleotides align to TRBD2. Trimming at V came to 4 bases and at J to 4 bases, leaving 3 bases not matched to a gene. The length of the CDR3 is 13 residues. Per the germline V gene, CDR1 is SGDLS and CDR2 is YYNGEE.

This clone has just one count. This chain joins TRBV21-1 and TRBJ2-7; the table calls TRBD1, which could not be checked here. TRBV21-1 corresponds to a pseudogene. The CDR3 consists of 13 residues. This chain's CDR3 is CASPGQGAYEQYF. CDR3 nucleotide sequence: TGTGCCAGTCCGGGACAGGGCGCCTACGAGCAGTACTTC.

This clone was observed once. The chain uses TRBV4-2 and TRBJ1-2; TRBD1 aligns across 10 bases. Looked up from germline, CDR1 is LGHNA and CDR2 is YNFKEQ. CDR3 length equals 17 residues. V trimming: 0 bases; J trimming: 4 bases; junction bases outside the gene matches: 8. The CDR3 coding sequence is TGTGCCAGCAGCCAAGATCTGCCGGGACAGGGGATCTATGGCTACACCTTC. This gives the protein CASSQDLPGQGIYGYTF.

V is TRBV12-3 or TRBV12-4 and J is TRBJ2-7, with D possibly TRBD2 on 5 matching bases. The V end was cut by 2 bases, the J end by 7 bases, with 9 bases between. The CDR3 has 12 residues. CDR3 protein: CASSLLAGEQYF. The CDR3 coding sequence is TGTGCCAGCAGTTTACTAGCTGGGGAGCAGTACTTC.

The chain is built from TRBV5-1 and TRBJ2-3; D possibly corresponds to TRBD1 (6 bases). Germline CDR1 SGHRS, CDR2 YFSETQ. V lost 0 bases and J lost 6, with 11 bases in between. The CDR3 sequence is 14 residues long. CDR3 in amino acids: CASSLDREKDTQYF. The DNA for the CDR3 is TGCGCCAGCAGCTTGGACAGGGAGAAGGATACGCAGTATTTT.

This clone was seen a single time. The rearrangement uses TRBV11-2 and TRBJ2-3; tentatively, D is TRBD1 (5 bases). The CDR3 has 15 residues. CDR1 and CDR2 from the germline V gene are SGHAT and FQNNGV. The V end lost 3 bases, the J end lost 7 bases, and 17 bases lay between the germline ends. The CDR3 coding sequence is TGTGCCAGCAGCTTTTTGGTAGGGGCCACTTATACGCAGTATTTT. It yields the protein CASSFLVGATYTQYF.

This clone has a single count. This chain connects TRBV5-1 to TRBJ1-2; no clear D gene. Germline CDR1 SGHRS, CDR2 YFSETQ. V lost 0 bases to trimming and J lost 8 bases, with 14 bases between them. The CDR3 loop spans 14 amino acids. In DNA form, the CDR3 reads TGCGCCAGCAGCTTGGCCCTTAGCGGGTACGGCTACACCTTC. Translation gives CASSLALSGYGYTF.

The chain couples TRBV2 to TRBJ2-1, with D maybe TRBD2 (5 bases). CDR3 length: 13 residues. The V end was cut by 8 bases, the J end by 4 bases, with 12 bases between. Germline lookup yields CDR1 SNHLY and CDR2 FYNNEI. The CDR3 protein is CASQEAEYNEQFF. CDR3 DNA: TGTGCCAGCCAGGAGGCGGAGTACAATGAGCAGTTCTTC.

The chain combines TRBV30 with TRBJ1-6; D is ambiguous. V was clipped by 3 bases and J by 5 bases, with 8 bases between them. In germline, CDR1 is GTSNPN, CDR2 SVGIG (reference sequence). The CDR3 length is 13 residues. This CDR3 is CAWSSTDNSPLHF. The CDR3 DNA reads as TGTGCCTGGAGCAGTACAGATAATTCACCCCTCCACTTT.

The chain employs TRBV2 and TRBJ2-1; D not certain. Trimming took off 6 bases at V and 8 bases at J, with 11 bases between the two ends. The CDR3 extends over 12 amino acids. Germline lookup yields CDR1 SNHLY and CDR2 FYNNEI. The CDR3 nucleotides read TGTGCCAGCAGCGACGACATCTATGAGCAGTTCTTC. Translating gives CASSDDIYEQFF.

DNA of the CDR3: TGTGCCAGCTCACCACAGGGGTACCAAGAGACCCAGTACTTC. It encodes CASSPQGYQETQYF. This chain links TRBV18 with TRBJ2-5; TRBD1 is a possible D gene (5 bases). Germline lookup yields CDR1 KGHSH and CDR2 LQKENI. The CDR3 sequence is 14 residues long. V was trimmed by 1 base and J by 0 bases, leaving 6 bases between them.

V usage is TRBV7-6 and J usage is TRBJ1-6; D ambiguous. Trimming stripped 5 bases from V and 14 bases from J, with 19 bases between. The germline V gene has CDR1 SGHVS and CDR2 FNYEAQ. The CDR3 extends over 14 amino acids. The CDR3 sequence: CASSPRGGISTLHF. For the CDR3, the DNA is TGTGCCAGCAGCCCCCGGGGTGGTATTTCCACCCTCCACTTT.

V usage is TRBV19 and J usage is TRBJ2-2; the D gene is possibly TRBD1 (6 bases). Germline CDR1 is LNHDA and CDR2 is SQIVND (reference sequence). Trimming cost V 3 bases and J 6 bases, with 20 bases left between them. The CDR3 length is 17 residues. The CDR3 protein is CASSILVDSRRSGELFF. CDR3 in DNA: TGTGCCAGTAGTATTCTGGTGGACAGCCGGCGGTCCGGGGAGCTGTTTTTT.

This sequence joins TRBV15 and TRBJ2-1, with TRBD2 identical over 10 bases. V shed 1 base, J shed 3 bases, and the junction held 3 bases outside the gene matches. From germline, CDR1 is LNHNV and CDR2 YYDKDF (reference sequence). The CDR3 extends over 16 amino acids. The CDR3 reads CATSRASGGHYNEQFF. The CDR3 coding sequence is TGTGCCACCAGCAGAGCTAGCGGGGGCCACTACAATGAGCAGTTCTTC. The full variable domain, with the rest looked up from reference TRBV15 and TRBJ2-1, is DAMVIQNPRYQVTQFGKPVTLSCSQTLNHNVMYWYQQKSSQAPKLLFHYYDKDFNNEADTPDNFQSRRPNTSFCFLDIRSPGLGDTAMYLCATSRASGGHYNEQFFGPGTRLTVL.

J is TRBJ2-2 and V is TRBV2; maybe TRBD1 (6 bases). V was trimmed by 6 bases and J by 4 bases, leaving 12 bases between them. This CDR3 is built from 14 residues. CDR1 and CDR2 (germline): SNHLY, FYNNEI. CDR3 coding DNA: TGTGCCAGCAGAAGAACAGGGATCACCGGGGAGCTGTTTTTT. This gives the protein CASRRTGITGELFF.

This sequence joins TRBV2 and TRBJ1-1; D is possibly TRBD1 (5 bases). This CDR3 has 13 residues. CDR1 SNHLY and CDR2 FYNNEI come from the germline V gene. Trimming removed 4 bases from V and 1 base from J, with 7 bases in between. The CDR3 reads CASSGQQNTEAFF. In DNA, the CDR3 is TGTGCCAGCAGTGGACAGCAGAACACTGAAGCTTTCTTT.

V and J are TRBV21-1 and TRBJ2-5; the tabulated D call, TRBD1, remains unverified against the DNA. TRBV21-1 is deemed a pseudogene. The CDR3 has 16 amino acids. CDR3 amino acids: CASSYPPGTGEETQYF. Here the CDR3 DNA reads TGTGCCAGCAGCTACCCGCCCGGGACAGGGGAAGAGACCCAGTACTTC.

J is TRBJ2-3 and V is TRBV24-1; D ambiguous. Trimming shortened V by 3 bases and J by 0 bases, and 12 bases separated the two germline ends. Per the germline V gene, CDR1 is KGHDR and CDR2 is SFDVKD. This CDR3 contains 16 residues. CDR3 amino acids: CATSDPKTTSTDTQYF. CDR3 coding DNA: TGTGCCACCAGTGATCCCAAGACGACTAGCACAGATACGCAGTATTTT.

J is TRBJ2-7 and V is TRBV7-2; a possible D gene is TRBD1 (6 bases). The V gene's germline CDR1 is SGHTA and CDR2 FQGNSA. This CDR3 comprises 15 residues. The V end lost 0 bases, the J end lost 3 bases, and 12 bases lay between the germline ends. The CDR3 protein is CASSLAVDSGYEQYF. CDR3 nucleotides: TGTGCCAGCAGCTTAGCGGTGGACAGTGGCTACGAGCAGTACTTC.

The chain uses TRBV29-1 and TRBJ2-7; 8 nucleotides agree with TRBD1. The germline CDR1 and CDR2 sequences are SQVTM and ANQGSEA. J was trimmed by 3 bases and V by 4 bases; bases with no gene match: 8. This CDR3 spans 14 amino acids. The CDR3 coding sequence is TGCAGCGTTGGCGGACAGGGTGCCTTCTACGAGCAGTACTTC. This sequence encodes CSVGGQGAFYEQYF.

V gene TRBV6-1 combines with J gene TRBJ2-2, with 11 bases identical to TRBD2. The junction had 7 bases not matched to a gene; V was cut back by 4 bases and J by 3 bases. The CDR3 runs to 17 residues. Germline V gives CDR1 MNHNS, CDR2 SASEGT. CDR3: CASSGLAGYYDTGELFF. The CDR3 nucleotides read TGTGCCAGCAGTGGACTAGCGGGGTATTATGACACCGGGGAGCTGTTTTTT.

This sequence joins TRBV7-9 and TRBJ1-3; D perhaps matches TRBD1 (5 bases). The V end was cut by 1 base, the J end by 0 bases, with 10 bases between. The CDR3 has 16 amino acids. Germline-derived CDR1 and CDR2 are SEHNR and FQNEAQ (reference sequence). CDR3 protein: CASSLDGGLSGNTIYF. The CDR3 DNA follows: TGTGCCAGCAGCTTAGATGGGGGACTCTCTGGAAACACCATATATTTT.

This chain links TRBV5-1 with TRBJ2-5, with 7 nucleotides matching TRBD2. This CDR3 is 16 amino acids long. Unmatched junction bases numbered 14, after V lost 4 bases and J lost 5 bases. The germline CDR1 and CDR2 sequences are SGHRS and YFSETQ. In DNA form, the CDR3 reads TGCGCCAGCAGCCCCGGGGAAGCGGGGAGACGGGAGACCCAGTACTTC. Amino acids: CASSPGEAGRRETQYF.

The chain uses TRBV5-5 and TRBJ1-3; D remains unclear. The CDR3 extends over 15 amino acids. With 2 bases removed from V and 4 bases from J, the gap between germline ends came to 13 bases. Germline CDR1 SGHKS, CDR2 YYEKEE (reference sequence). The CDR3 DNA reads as TGTGCCAGCAGCTTTTGGGGAGTGCGGGGAAACACCATATATTTT. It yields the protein CASSFWGVRGNTIYF.

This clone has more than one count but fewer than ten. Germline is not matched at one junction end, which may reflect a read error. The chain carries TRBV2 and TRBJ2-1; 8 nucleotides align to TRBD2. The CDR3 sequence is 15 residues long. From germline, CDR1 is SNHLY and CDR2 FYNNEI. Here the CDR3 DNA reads TGTGCCAGCGGTGATAGCGGGGTTCTCTACAATGAGCAGTTCTTC. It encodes CASGDSGVLYNEQFF.

The CDR3 coding sequence is TGTGCCAGTAGAGACAGGGGGCGGCTATCTAATGAAAAACTGTTTTTT. It specifies CASRDRGRLSNEKLFF. The chain employs TRBV19 and TRBJ1-4; 10 bases line up with TRBD1. This CDR3 has 16 residues. Germline CDR1 is LNHDA and CDR2 is SQIVND (reference sequence). V shed 6 bases, J shed 3 bases, and the junction held 7 bases outside the gene matches.